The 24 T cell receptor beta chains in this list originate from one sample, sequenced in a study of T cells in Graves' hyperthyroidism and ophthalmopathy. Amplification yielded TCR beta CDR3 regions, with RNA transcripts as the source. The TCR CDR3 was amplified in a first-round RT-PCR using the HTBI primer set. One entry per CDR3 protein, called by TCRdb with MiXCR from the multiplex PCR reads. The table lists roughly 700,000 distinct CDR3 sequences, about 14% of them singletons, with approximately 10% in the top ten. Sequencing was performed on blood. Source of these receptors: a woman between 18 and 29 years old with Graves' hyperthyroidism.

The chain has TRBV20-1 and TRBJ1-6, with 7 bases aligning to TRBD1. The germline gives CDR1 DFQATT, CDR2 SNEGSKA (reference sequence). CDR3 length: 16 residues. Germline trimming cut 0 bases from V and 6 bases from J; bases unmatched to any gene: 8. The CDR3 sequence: CSARDQSQGGNSPLHF. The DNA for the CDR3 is TGCAGTGCTAGAGATCAAAGCCAGGGGGGTAATTCACCCCTCCACTTT.

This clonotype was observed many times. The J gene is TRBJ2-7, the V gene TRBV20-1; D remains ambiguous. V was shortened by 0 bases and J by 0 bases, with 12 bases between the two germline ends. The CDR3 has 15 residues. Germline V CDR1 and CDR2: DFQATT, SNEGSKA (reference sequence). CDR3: CSARDRPLSSYEQYF. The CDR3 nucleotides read TGCAGTGCTAGAGATCGTCCCCTTAGCTCCTACGAGCAGTACTTC.

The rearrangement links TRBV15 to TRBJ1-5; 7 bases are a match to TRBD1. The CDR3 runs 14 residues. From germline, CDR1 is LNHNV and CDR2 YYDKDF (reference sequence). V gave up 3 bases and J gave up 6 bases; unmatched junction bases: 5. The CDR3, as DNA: TGTGCCACCAGCAGGAGGGGGCTGGGTCAGCCCCAGCATTTT. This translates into CATSRRGLGQPQHF.

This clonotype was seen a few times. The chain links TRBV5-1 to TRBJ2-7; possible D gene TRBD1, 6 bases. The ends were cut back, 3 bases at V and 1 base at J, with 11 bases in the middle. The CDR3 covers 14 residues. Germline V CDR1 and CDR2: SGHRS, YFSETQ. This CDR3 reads CASSSSQGSYEQYF. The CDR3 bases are TGCGCCAGCAGCTCCTCACAGGGATCCTACGAGCAGTACTTC. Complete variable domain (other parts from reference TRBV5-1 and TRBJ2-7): KAGVTQTPRYLIKTRGQQVTLSCSPISGHRSVSWYQQTPGQGLQFLFEYFSETQRNKGNFPGRFSGRQFSNSRSEMNVSTLELGDSALYLCASSSSQGSYEQYFGPGTRLTVT.

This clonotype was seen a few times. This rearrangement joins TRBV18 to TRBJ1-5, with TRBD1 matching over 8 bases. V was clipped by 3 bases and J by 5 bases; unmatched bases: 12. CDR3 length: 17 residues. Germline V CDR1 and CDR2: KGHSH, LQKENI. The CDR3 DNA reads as TGTGCCAGCTCACCGGTAGCCGGGACAGGTGGGGATCAGCCCCAGCATTTT. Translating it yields CASSPVAGTGGDQPQHF.

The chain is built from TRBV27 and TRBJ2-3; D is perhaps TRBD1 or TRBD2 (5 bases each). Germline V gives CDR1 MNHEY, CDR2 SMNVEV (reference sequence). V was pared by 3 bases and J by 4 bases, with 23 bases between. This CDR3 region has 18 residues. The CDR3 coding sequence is TGTGCCAGCAGTTTCTTGGGGAGTGGGGAGATGGGGCCAGATACGCAGTATTTT. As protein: CASSFLGSGEMGPDTQYF.

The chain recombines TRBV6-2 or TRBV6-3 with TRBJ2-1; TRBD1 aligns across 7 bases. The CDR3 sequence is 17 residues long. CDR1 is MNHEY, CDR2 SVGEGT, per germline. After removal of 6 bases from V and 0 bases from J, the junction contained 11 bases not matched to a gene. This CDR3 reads CASRSYRGPSSYNEQFF. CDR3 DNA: TGTGCCAGCAGATCCTACAGGGGCCCTAGCTCCTACAATGAGCAGTTCTTC.

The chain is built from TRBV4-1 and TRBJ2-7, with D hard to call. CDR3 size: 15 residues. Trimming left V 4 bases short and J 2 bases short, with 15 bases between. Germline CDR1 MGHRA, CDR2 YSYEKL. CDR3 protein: CASSPYVPKTYEQYF. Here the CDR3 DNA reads TGCGCCAGCAGCCCTTATGTACCTAAGACCTACGAGCAGTACTTC.

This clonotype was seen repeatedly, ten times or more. CDR3 DNA: TGCAGTGCTAGAGTTCAGGGGGGTGGCAATCAGCCCCAGCATTTT. Translation gives CSARVQGGGNQPQHF. V usage is TRBV20-1 and J usage is TRBJ1-5; 7 bases fit TRBD1. The length of the CDR3 is 15 residues. The V segment lost 1 base and the J segment 2 bases; nucleotides outside the gene matches: 5. Germline CDR1 reads DFQATT; CDR2 reads SNEGSKA (reference sequence).

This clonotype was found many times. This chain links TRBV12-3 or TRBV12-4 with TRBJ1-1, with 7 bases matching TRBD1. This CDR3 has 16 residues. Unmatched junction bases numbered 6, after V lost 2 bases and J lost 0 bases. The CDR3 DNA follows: TGTGCCAGCAGTTTATTGGGGACAGCCATGAACACTGAAGCTTTCTTT. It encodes CASSLLGTAMNTEAFF.

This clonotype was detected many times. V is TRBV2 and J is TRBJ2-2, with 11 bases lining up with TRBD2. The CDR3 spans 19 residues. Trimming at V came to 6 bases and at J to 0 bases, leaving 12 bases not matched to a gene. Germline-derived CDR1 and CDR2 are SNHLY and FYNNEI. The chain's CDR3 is CASSWTSGRISANTGELFF. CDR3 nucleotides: TGTGCCAGCAGCTGGACTAGCGGGCGAATCTCCGCGAACACCGGGGAGCTGTTTTTT.

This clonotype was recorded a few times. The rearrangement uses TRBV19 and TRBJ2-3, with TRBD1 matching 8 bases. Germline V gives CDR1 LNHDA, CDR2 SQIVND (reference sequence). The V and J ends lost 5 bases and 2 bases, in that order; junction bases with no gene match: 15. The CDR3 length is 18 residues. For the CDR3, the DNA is TGTGCCAGTAGTCCCCTTCCGGGACAGGATCCTTCCACAGATACGCAGTATTTT. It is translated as CASSPLPGQDPSTDTQYF.

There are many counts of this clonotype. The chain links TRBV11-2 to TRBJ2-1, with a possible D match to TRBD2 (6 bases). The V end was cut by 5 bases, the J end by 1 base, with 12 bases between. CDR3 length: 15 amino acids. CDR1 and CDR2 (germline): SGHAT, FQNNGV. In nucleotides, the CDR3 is TGTGCCAGCAGCACGGGACTCTTATCCTACAATGAGCAGTTCTTC. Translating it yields CASSTGLLSYNEQFF.

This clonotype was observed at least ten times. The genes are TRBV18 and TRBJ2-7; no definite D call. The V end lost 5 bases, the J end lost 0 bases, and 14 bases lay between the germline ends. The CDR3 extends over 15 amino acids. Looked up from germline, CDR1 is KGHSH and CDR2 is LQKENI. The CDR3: CASSTRTGSSYEQYF. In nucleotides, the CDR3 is TGTGCCAGCTCAACAAGGACGGGCAGCTCCTACGAGCAGTACTTC. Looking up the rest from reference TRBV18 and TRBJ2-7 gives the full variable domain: NAGVMQNPRHLVRRRGQEARLRCSPMKGHSHVYWYRQLPEEGLKFMVYLQKENIIDESGMPKERFSAEFPKEGPSILRIQQVVRGDSAAYFCASSTRTGSSYEQYFGPGTRLTVT.

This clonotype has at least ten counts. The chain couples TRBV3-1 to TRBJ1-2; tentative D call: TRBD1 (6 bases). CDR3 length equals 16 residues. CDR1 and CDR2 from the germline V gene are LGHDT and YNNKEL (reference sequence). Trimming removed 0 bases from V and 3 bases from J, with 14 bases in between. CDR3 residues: CASSQDPARGYYGYTF. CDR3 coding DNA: TGTGCCAGCAGCCAAGACCCCGCCAGGGGCTACTATGGCTACACCTTC. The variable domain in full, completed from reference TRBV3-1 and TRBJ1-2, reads DTAVSQTPKYLVTQMGNDKSIKCEQNLGHDTMYWYKQDSKKFLKIMFSYNNKELIINETVPNRFSPKSPDKAHLNLHINSLELGDSAVYFCASSQDPARGYYGYTFGSGTRLTVV.

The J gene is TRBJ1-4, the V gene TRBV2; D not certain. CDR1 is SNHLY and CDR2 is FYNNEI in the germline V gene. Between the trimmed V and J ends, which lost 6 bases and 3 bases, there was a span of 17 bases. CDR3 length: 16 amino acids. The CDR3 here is CASSRSLNPPNEKLFF. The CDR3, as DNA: TGTGCCAGCAGCCGGAGTCTCAACCCCCCTAATGAAAAACTGTTTTTT. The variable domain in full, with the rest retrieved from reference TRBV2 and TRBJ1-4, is EPEVTQTPSHQVTQMGQEVILRCVPISNHLYFYWYRQILGQKVEFLVSFYNNEISEKSEIFDDQFSVERPDGSNFTLKIRSTKLEDSAMYFCASSRSLNPPNEKLFFGSGTQLSVL.

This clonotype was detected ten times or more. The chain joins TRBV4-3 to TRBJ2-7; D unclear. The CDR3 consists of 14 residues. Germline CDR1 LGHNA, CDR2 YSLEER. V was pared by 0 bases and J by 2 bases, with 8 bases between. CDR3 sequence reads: CASSQDYAAYEQYF. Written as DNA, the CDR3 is TGCGCCAGCAGCCAAGATTACGCAGCCTACGAGCAGTACTTC.

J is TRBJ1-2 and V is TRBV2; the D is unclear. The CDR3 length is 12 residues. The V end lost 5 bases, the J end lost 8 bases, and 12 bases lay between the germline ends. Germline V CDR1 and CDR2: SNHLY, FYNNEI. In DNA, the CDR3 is TGTGCCAGCAGTCCGAGCCTGCCCGGCTACACCTTC. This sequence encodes CASSPSLPGYTF.

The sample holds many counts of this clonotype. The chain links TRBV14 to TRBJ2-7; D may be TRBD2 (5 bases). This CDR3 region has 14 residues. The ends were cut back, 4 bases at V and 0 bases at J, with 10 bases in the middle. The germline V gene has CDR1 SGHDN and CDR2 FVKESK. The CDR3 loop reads CASSRTFRSYEQYF. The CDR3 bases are TGTGCCAGCAGCCGGACTTTCCGCTCCTACGAGCAGTACTTC.

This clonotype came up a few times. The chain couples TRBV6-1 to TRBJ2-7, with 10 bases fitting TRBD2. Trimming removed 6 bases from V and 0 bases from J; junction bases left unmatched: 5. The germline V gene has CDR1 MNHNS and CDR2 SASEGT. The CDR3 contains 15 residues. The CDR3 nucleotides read TGTGCCAGCAGGGATAGCGGGAGGACCTCCTACGAGCAGTACTTC. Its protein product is CASRDSGRTSYEQYF.

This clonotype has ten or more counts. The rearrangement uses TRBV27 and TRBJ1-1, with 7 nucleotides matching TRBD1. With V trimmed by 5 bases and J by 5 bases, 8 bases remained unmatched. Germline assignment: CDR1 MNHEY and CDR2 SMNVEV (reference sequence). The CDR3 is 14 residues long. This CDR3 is CASSPQGTWTEAFF. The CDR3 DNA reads TGTGCCAGCAGTCCACAGGGGACTTGGACTGAAGCTTTCTTT.

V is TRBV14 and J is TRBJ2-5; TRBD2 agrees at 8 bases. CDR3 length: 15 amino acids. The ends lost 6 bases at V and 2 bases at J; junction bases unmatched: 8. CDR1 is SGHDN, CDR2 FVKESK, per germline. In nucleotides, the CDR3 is TGTGCCAGCAGTCGTTATAGCGGGATTCAAGAGACCCAGTACTTC. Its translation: CASSRYSGIQETQYF.

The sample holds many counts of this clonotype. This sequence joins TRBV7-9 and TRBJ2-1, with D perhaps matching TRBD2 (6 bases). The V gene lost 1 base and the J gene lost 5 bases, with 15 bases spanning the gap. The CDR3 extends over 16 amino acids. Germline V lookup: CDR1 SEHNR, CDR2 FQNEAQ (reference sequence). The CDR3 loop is CASSLEGLALNNEQFF. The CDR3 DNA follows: TGTGCCAGCAGCTTAGAGGGGCTAGCGCTAAACAATGAGCAGTTCTTC.

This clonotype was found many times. The CDR3, as DNA: TGTGCCAGCAGTCCCGCACCCGACAGCTCCTACGAGCAGTACTTC. Protein: CASSPAPDSSYEQYF. This chain links TRBV6-1 with TRBJ2-7; TRBD1 is a possible D gene (5 bases). Trimming left V 5 bases short and J 0 bases short, with 14 bases between. The CDR3 covers 15 residues. The V gene's germline CDR1 is MNHNS and CDR2 SASEGT.